This T cell receptor (beta chain) was obtained from a study of vaccination and CD4 T cells after COVID-19. About the study: Every participant had a vaccine, which was either BNT162b2 or mRNA-1273, given in two doses. Typically, post-vaccine samples were obtained a median around 72 days after dose two, within a range of 14 to 241.

Points from the study as a whole: With convalescent patients, a median approximately 90% of reactive clones emerged solely after vaccination.

Treatment reported: roughly 11-day PBMC culture with coronavirus spike peptide pools or control peptides (ViraFEST assay). Each of days 3 and 7 saw half the medium replaced by fresh IL-2 medium. V dropped 1 base and J dropped 4; count of bases not matched to a gene: 14. From germline, CDR1 is LGHDT and CDR2 YNNKEL (reference sequence). The CDR3 loop spans 18 amino acids. This clonotype turned up a few times. What it recognizes is unknown. Sequencing of cultured CD4+ T cell DNA used the Oncomine TCR Beta short-read assay. TCRdb processed the PCR reads anew with MiXCR; each CDR3 protein has one entry. The sample includes roughly 11,000 distinct CDR3 sequences, around half seen only once; the top ten take 30% to 35%.

The TCR comes from a human donor who had recovered from COVID-19. The sequencing input was CD4+ T cells from blood, cultured in vitro. V is TRBV3-1 and J is TRBJ1-2, with 8 bases identical to TRBD1. The CDR3 DNA reads TGTGCCAGCAGCCAAGGATTAAACAGGGGGTTTCCCCCCTATGGCTACACCTTC. This encodes CASSQGLNRGFPPYGYTF. Combining the CDR3 with reference TRBV3-1 and TRBJ1-2 gives the whole variable domain DTAVSQTPKYLVTQMGNDKSIKCEQNLGHDTMYWYKQDSKKFLKIMFSYNNKELIINETVPNRFSPKSPDKAHLNLHINSLELGDSAVYFCASSQGLNRGFPPYGYTFGSGTRLTVV.